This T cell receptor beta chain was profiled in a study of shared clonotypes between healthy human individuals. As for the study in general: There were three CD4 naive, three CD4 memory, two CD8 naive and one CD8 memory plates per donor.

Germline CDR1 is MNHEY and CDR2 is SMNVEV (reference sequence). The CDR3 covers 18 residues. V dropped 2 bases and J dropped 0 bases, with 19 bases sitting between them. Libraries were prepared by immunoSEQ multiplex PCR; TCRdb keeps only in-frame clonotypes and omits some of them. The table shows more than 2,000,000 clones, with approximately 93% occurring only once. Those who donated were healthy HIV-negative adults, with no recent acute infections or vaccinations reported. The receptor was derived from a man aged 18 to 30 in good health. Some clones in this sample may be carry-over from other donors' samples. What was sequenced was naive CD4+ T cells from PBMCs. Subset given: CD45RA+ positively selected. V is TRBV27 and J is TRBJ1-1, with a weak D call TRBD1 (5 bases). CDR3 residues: CASSLRGPNRHMNTEAFF. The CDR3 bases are TGTGCCAGCAGTTTACGCGGACCGAACAGGCACATGAACACTGAAGCTTTCTTT.